Listed below are T cell receptor beta chains from one sample, sequenced in a study of CXCR3-negative and CXCR3-positive naive CD8 T cells. TCRdb reworked the 5' RACE reads into one entry per CDR3 protein, no DNA. The repertoire shows approximately 90,000 distinct CDR3 sequences; the top ten hold roughly 0.48%. Sequenced input: naive CXCR3+ CD8+ T cells from blood. Receptors originate from a human donor in good health. Some clones in this sample may be carry-over from other donors' samples. Each CDR3 is given with its conserved first and last residue.

CDR3 length: 16; J gene: TRBJ1-6; V gene: TRBV20-1; CDR3 protein: CSARDGEGSFNSPLHF
CDR3 length: 15; J gene: TRBJ2-3; V gene: TRBV20-1; CDR3 protein: CSADGTSGLTDTQYF
CDR3 length: 14; J gene: TRBJ2-7; V gene: TRBV7-2; CDR3 protein: CASSRPLGSNEQYF
CDR3 length: 14; J gene: TRBJ2-7; V gene: TRBV15; CDR3 protein: CATSPERETYEQYF
CDR3 length: 17; J gene: TRBJ2-1; V gene: TRBV12-3/TRBV12-4; CDR3 protein: CASSLSMSRSGGDEQFF
CDR3 length: 16; J gene: TRBJ1-1; V gene: TRBV4-1; CDR3 protein: CASSQRDIEPLTEAFF
CDR3 length: 14; J gene: TRBJ1-1; V gene: TRBV28; CDR3 protein: CASSLTGDGTEAFF
CDR3 length: 13; J gene: TRBJ2-3; V gene: TRBV5-6; CDR3 protein: CASSFGAGDTQYF
CDR3 length: 12; J gene: TRBJ1-6; V gene: TRBV7-8; CDR3 protein: CASSLDGSPLHF
CDR3 length: 14; J gene: TRBJ1-1; V gene: TRBV9; CDR3 protein: CASSETGKGTEAFF
CDR3 length: 14; J gene: TRBJ2-7; V gene: TRBV6-5; CDR3 protein: CASSSSWVSGEQYF
CDR3 length: 14; J gene: TRBJ2-1; V gene: TRBV6-4; CDR3 protein: CASSDRDGFNEQFF
CDR3 length: 15; J gene: TRBJ1-1; V gene: TRBV13; CDR3 protein: CASSWPQGVNTEAFF
CDR3 length: 14; J gene: TRBJ2-7; V gene: TRBV27; CDR3 protein: CASSSPGGAGEQYF
CDR3 length: 12; J gene: TRBJ2-1; V gene: TRBV25-1; CDR3 protein: CATTLRWNEQFF
CDR3 length: 15; J gene: TRBJ1-1; V gene: TRBV7-9; CDR3 protein: CASFSGRAENTEAFF
CDR3 length: 13; J gene: TRBJ2-7; V gene: TRBV5-1; CDR3 protein: CASSFLGVDEQYF
CDR3 length: 13; J gene: TRBJ2-2; V gene: TRBV6-2/TRBV6-3; CDR3 protein: CASSNTKSGELFF
CDR3 length: 14; J gene: TRBJ1-6; V gene: TRBV28; CDR3 protein: CASSLLEGWSPLHF
CDR3 length: 12; J gene: TRBJ2-1; V gene: TRBV10-3; CDR3 protein: CATRDSKNEQFF